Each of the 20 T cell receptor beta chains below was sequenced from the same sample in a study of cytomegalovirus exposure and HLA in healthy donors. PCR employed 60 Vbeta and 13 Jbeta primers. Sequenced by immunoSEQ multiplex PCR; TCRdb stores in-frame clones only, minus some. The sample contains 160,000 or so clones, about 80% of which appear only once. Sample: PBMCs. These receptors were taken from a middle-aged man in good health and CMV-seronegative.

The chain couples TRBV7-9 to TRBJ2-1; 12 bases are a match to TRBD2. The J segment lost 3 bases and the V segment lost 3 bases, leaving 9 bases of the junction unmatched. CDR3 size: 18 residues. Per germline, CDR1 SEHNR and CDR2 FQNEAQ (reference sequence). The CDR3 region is CASSFRLAGVKVYNEQFF. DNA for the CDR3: TGTGCCAGCAGCTTTCGACTAGCGGGAGTAAAGGTCTACAATGAGCAGTTCTTC.

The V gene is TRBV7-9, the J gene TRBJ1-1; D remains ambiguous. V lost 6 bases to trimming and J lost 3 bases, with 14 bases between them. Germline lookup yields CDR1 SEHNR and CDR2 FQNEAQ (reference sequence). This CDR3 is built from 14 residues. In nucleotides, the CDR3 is TGTGCCAGCAGGGTCCCGAGTCGGGACACTGAAGCTTTCTTT. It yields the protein CASRVPSRDTEAFF.

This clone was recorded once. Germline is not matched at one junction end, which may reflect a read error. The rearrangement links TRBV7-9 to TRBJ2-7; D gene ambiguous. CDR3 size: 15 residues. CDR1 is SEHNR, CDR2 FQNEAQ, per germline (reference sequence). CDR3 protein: CSSSLGDPGSYEQYF. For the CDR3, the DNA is TGTTCCAGCAGCTTAGGTGACCCAGGCTCCTACGAGCAGTACTTC.

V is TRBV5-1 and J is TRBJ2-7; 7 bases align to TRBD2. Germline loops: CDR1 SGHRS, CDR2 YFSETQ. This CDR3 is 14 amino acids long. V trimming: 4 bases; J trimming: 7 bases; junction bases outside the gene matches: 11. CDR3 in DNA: TGCGCCAGCAGCAGTACAGCTAGTAGCGGGGAGCAGTACTTC. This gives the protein CASSSTASSGEQYF.

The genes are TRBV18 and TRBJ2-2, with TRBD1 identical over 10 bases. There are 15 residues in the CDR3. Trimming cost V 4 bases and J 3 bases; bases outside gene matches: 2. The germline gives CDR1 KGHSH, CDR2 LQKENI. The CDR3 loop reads CASSRGTGDTGELFF. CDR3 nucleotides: TGTGCCAGCTCACGAGGGACAGGGGACACCGGGGAGCTGTTTTTT.

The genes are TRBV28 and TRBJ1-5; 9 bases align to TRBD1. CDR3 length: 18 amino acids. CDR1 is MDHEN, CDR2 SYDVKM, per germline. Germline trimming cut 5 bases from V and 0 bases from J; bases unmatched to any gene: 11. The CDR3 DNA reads TGTGCCAGCAGTACACTTCAACAGGGGGCGCGTAGCAATCAGCCCCAGCATTTT. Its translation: CASSTLQQGARSNQPQHF.

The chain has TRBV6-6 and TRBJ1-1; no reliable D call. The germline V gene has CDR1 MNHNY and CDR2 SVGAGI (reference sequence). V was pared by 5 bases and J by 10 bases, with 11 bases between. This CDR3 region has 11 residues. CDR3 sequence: CASSTGIGAFF. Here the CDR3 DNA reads TGTGCCAGCAGTACCGGTATCGGAGCTTTCTTT.

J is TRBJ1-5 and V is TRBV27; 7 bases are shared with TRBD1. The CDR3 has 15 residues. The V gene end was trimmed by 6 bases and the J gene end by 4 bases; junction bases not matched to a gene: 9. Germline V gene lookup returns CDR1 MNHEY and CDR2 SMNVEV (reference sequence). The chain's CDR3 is CASRPDRVQNQPQHF. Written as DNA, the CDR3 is TGTGCCAGCAGACCCGACAGGGTTCAGAATCAGCCCCAGCATTTT.

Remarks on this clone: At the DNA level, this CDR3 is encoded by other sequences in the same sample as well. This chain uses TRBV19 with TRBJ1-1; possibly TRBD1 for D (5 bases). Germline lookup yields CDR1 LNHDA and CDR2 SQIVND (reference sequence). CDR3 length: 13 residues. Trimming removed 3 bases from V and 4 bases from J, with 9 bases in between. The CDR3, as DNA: TGTGCCAGTAGTATTGGGGGGGGCACTGAAGCTTTCTTT. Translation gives CASSIGGGTEAFF.

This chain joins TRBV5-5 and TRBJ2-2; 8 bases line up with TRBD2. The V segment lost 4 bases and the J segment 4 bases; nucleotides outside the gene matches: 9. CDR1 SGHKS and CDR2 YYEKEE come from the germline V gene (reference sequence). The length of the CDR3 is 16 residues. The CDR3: CASSLAAGLVTGELFF. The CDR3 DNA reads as TGTGCCAGCAGCCTTGCTGCGGGACTAGTCACCGGGGAGCTGTTTTTT.

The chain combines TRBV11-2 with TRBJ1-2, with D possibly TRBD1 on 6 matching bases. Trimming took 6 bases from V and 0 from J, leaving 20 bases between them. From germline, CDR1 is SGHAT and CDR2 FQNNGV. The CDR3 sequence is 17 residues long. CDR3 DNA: TGTGCCAGCAGTCGAAATACCGGACAGCTAGCTAACTATGGCTACACCTTC. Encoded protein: CASSRNTGQLANYGYTF.

The DNA of the CDR3 is TGTGCCACCAGATTGACAGGGAAAATAGATACGCAGTATTTT. It codes for CATRLTGKIDTQYF. The J gene is TRBJ2-3, the V gene TRBV28; 7 positions agree with TRBD1. With V trimmed by 10 bases and J by 5 bases, 12 bases remained unmatched. The CDR3 totals 14 residues. CDR1 is MDHEN, CDR2 SYDVKM, per germline.

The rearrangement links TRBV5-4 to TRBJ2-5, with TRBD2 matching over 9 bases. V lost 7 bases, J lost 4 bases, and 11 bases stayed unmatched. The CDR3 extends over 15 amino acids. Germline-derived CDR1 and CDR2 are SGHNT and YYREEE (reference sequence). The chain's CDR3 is CASLPRGRAVETQYF. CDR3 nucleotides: TGTGCCAGCTTGCCTCGCGGGAGGGCCGTAGAGACCCAGTACTTC.

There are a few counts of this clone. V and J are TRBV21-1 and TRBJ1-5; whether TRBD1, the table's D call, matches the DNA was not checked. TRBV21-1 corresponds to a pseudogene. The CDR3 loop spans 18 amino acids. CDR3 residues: CASSKVGFPGHSNQPQHF. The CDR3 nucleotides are TGTGCCAGCAGCAAAGTAGGGTTTCCGGGACATAGCAATCAGCCCCAGCATTTT.

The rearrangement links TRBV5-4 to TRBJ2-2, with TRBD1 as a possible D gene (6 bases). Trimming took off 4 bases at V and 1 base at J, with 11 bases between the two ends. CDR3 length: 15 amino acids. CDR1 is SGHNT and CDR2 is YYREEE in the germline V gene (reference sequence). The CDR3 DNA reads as TGTGCCAGCAGCAGTCAGGGGTTGAACACCGGGGAGCTGTTTTTT. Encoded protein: CASSSQGLNTGELFF.

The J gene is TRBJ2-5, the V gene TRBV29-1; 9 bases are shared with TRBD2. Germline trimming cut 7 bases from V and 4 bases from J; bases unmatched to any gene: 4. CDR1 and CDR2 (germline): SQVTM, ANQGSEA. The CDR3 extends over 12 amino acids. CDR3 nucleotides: TGCAGCGCCCAAGCGGGAGGAGAGACCCAGTACTTC. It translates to CSAQAGGETQYF.

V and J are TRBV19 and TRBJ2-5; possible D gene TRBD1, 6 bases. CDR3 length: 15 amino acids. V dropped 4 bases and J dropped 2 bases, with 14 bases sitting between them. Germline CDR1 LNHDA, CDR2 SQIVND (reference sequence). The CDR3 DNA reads TGTGCCAGTAGTAGCCTTACAGGGCGACAAGAGACCCAGTACTTC. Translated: CASSSLTGRQETQYF.

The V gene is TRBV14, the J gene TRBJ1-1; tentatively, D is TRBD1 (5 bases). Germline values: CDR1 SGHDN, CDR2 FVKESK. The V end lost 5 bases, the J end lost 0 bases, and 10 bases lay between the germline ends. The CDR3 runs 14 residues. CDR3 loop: CASSARGMNTEAFF. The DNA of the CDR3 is TGTGCCAGCAGCGCGCGGGGGATGAACACTGAAGCTTTCTTT.

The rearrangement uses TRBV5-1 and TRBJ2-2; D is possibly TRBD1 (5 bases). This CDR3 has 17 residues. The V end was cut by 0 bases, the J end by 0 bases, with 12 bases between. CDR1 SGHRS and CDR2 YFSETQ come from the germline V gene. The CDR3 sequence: CASSLVGVGANTGELFF. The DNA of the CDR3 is TGCGCCAGCAGCTTGGTAGGGGTAGGTGCGAACACCGGGGAGCTGTTTTTT.

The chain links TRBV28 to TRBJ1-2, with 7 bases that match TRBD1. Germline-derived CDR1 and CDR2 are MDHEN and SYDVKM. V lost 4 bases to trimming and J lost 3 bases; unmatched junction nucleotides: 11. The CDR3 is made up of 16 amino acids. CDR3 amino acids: CASSSLTRDSHYGYTF. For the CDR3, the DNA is TGTGCCAGCAGTTCATTAACGCGGGACAGCCACTATGGCTACACCTTC.